This T cell receptor beta chain was sequenced in a study of regulatory T cells in long-lasting Graves disease. This clonotype showed up just a few times. Trimming left V 1 base short and J 5 bases short, with 12 bases between. Germline-derived CDR1 and CDR2 are MNHNS and SASEGT. The CDR3 runs to 14 residues. Construction of TCR beta libraries relied on iRepertoire HTBI primers and on Arm-PCR targeting CDR3 regions. TCRdb re-derived calls from the multiplex PCR reads in MiXCR, one entry per CDR3 protein. The repertoire holds 420,000 or so distinct CDR3 sequences, with about 15% as singletons. The time point here: newly diagnosed GD, antithyroid drugs for less than 3 months. After RNA was extracted from PBMCs, the TCR library was made from it. These same data were also listed under a study on T cells in Graves' hyperthyroidism and ophthalmopathy.

The sample was peripheral blood mononuclear cells (PBMCs), taken at new diagnosis, from a patient treated with antithyroid drugs. This TCR was sampled from a woman younger than 30 with Graves disease. The chain is built from TRBV6-1 and TRBJ2-7; perhaps TRBD2 as D (5 bases). CDR3 coding DNA: TGTGCCAGCAGTGAAGGAGGGCCGACCGACGAGCAGTACTTC. Translated: CASSEGGPTDEQYF.